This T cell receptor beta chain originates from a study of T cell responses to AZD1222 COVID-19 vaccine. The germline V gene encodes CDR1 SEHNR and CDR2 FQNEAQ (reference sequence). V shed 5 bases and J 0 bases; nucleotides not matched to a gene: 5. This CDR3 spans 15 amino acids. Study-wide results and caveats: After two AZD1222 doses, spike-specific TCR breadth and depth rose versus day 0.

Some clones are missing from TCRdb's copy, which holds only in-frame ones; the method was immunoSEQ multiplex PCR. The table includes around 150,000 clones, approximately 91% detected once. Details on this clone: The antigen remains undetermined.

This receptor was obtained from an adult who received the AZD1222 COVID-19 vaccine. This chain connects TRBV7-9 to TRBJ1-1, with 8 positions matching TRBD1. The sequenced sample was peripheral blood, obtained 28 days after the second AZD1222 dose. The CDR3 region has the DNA TGTGCCAGCAGCGAAAGACAGGGGATGAACACTGAAGCTTTCTTT. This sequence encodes CASSERQGMNTEAFF.